This T cell receptor beta chain was observed in a study of blood T cell repertoires in COVID-19. The germline V and J ends were trimmed by 1 base and 2 bases, with 12 bases remaining between them. Germline V lookup: CDR1 LNHNV, CDR2 YYDKDF (reference sequence). The CDR3 is made up of 16 amino acids. Only in-frame clones appear in the TCRdb table, and some are missing; sequencing was by immunoSEQ multiplex PCR. The sample lists tens of thousands of clones, roughly 90% occurring once. The chain employs TRBV15 and TRBJ2-1, with a weak D call TRBD2 (7 bases). The TCR sequence derives from a human donor with active COVID-19. The donor label of this sample is uncertain. The specimen sequenced was peripheral blood. CDR3 nucleotide sequence: TGTGCCACCAGCAGAGGGGGGGGCGCTACCTACAATGAGCAGTTCTTC. Translation: CATSRGGGATYNEQFF.